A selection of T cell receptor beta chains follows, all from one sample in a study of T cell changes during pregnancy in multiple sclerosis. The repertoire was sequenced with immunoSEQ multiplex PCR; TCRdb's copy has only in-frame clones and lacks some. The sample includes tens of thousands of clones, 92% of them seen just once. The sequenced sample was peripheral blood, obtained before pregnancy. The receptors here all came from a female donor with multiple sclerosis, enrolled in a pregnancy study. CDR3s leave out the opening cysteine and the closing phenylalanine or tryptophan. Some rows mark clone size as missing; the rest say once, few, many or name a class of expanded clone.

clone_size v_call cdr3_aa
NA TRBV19 ASSVGGDNQPQH
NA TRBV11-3 ASSLQSAGSTDTQY
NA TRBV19 ASSDDSYNEQF
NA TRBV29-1 SVGRRAGYT
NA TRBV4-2 ASSQEHTGNTEAF
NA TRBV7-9 ASSLGSIAPTVDTQY
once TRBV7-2 ASSLVLGTDTQY
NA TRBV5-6 ASSWELGSYNEQF
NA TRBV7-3 ASSPGTSAYTDTQY
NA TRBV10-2 ASPSAEGVTSYEQY
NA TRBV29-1 SVWDRHTDTQY
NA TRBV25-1 ASAGTGTYEQY
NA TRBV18 ASSTSGTGLNSPLH
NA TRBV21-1 ASSNNRGIENTEAF
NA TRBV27 ASSILAGGPVDEQF
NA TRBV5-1 ASSLQTVDGYT